These T cell receptor beta chains were read from a single sample in a study of T-cell memory formation after mild COVID-19. MiXCR was run by TCRdb on the 5' RACE reads, yielding one entry per CDR3 protein. This table has about 140,000 distinct CDR3 sequences, 13% to 15% appearing once. The sample taken for sequencing was PBMCs or a T cell subset sorted from them (not recorded which). Receptors originate from an adult woman who had mild COVID-19 (a few samples of this study predate the infection). Cell type and time point are not known. Each CDR3 is given with its conserved first and last residue. Fields, in order: D gene, J gene, clone size, V gene, CDR3 DNA, CDR3 protein. D genes are given only for firm matches. Size is omitted from some rows. Given values are once, few, many or a class for expanded clones.

d_call: TRBD1; j_call: TRBJ2-7; clone_size: -; v_call: TRBV7-9; cdr3_nt: TGTGCCAGCAGCTCCAAAGGGGGCGTTCTCAACGAGCAGTACTTC; cdr3_aa: CASSSKGGVLNEQYF
d_call: -; j_call: TRBJ2-1; clone_size: -; v_call: TRBV6-5; cdr3_nt: TGTGCCAGCAGCCCCGGTCCGTACAATGAGCAGTTCTTC; cdr3_aa: CASSPGPYNEQFF
d_call: TRBD2; j_call: TRBJ2-4; clone_size: few; v_call: TRBV20-1; cdr3_nt: TGCAGTGCCCTGACTAGCAAGGAGAACATTCAGTACTTC; cdr3_aa: CSALTSKENIQYF
d_call: TRBD1; j_call: TRBJ2-3; clone_size: -; v_call: TRBV5-5; cdr3_nt: TGTGCCAGCAGCTTGGGACAGGGGGATATAGATACGCAGTATTTT; cdr3_aa: CASSLGQGDIDTQYF
d_call: -; j_call: TRBJ2-7; clone_size: -; v_call: TRBV21-1; cdr3_nt: TGTGCCAGCACCATGGGGGGATCCTACGAGCAGTACTTC; cdr3_aa: CASTMGGSYEQYF
d_call: -; j_call: TRBJ2-3; clone_size: few; v_call: TRBV12-3/TRBV12-4; cdr3_nt: TGTGCCAGCACCAGAGGAGGGGTATGGGATACGCAGTATTTT; cdr3_aa: CASTRGGVWDTQYF
d_call: TRBD1; j_call: TRBJ1-1; clone_size: few; v_call: TRBV6-2/TRBV6-3; cdr3_nt: TGTGCCAGCAGCTTCGACAGGGTTTTATCGAACCGCGAGGATACGAACACTGAAGCTTTCTTT; cdr3_aa: CASSFDRVLSNREDTNTEAFF
d_call: TRBD2; j_call: TRBJ2-7; clone_size: -; v_call: TRBV9; cdr3_nt: TGTGCCAGCAGCGCCACTAGCGGGAGCTCCTACGAGCAGTACTTC; cdr3_aa: CASSATSGSSYEQYF
d_call: -; j_call: TRBJ2-3; clone_size: -; v_call: TRBV18; cdr3_nt: TGTGCCAGCTCGCAATTACAGGGCCCCACAGATACGCAGTATTTT; cdr3_aa: CASSQLQGPTDTQYF
d_call: TRBD1; j_call: TRBJ2-7; clone_size: few; v_call: TRBV12-3/TRBV12-4; cdr3_nt: TGTGCCAGCAGTTTCTGGGACAGGGCCCCTCGGGAGCAGTACTTC; cdr3_aa: CASSFWDRAPREQYF
d_call: TRBD2; j_call: TRBJ2-7; clone_size: -; v_call: TRBV12-3/TRBV12-4; cdr3_nt: TGTGCCAGCAGTTCTAGCGGGGGGGTCTTGGAGCAGTACTTC; cdr3_aa: CASSSSGGVLEQYF
d_call: TRBD2; j_call: TRBJ2-7; clone_size: -; v_call: TRBV2; cdr3_nt: TGTGCCAGCAGTTTGAATAGCGGGGGGTACGAGCAGTACTTC; cdr3_aa: CASSLNSGGYEQYF
d_call: -; j_call: TRBJ2-5; clone_size: -; v_call: TRBV15; cdr3_nt: TGTGCCACCAGCACATGGGTAGGGGAGACCCAGTACTTC; cdr3_aa: CATSTWVGETQYF
d_call: TRBD1; j_call: TRBJ2-7; clone_size: -; v_call: TRBV6-5; cdr3_nt: TGTGCCAGCAGTCAGATTCCGGGACAGGGTTCCTACGAGCAGTACTTC; cdr3_aa: CASSQIPGQGSYEQYF
d_call: -; j_call: TRBJ2-7; clone_size: many; v_call: TRBV6-6; cdr3_nt: TGTGCCAGCAGTTACCCGCACTCGGGGAATTCCGGCGAGCAGTACTTC; cdr3_aa: CASSYPHSGNSGEQYF
d_call: -; j_call: TRBJ2-7; clone_size: -; v_call: TRBV3-1; cdr3_nt: TGTGCCAGCAGCCAAGTGGGCAGGGCAAGCGAGCAGTACTTC; cdr3_aa: CASSQVGRASEQYF
d_call: -; j_call: TRBJ2-7; clone_size: few; v_call: TRBV27; cdr3_nt: TGTGCCAGCGGCCGACCGACGGAGCAGTACTTC; cdr3_aa: CASGRPTEQYF
d_call: -; j_call: TRBJ1-3; clone_size: many; v_call: TRBV4-1; cdr3_nt: TGCGCCAGCAGCCCGACAGGAAACACCATATATTTT; cdr3_aa: CASSPTGNTIYF
d_call: TRBD2; j_call: TRBJ2-1; clone_size: many; v_call: TRBV7-2; cdr3_nt: TGTGCCAGCAGGTCAACTAGCGGGAGGCTCTCCTACAATGAGCAGTTCTTC; cdr3_aa: CASRSTSGRLSYNEQFF
d_call: -; j_call: TRBJ2-1; clone_size: few; v_call: TRBV7-9; cdr3_nt: TGTGCCAGCAGCTTATTCTTATCAACCAATGAGCAGTTCTTC; cdr3_aa: CASSLFLSTNEQFF
d_call: -; j_call: TRBJ2-7; clone_size: few; v_call: TRBV7-9; cdr3_nt: TGTGCCAGCAGCTCTAAGTGGGAGCAGTACTTC; cdr3_aa: CASSSKWEQYF
d_call: -; j_call: TRBJ2-7; clone_size: few; v_call: TRBV2; cdr3_nt: TGTGCCAGCAGTCTGTCCGGGACATCCTACGAGCAGTACTTC; cdr3_aa: CASSLSGTSYEQYF
d_call: -; j_call: TRBJ2-7; clone_size: -; v_call: TRBV20-1; cdr3_nt: TGCAGTGCTAGAGCCAAGGGACTCGGTAAGGCCTACGAGCAGTACTTC; cdr3_aa: CSARAKGLGKAYEQYF
d_call: -; j_call: TRBJ1-2; clone_size: few; v_call: TRBV7-9; cdr3_nt: TGTGCCAGCCGTAACGGGGACTATGGCTACACCTTC; cdr3_aa: CASRNGDYGYTF
d_call: -; j_call: TRBJ2-1; clone_size: few; v_call: TRBV7-8; cdr3_nt: TGTGCCAGCAGCATCGGGGGGCATGAGCAGTTCTTC; cdr3_aa: CASSIGGHEQFF
d_call: -; j_call: TRBJ2-1; clone_size: -; v_call: TRBV9; cdr3_nt: TGTGCCAGCAGCGTATCCGGGAAATCCTACAATGAGCAGTTCTTC; cdr3_aa: CASSVSGKSYNEQFF
d_call: TRBD1; j_call: TRBJ1-1; clone_size: -; v_call: TRBV23-1; cdr3_nt: TGCGCCAGCGGAAACAGGGGCCTGAACACTGAAGCTTTCTTT; cdr3_aa: CASGNRGLNTEAFF
d_call: TRBD2; j_call: TRBJ2-7; clone_size: few; v_call: TRBV7-7; cdr3_nt: TGTGCTAGCAGCCTTAGGACTAGCGGGAGGGGAACCTACGAGCAGTACTTC; cdr3_aa: CASSLRTSGRGTYEQYF
d_call: TRBD1; j_call: TRBJ1-1; clone_size: -; v_call: TRBV29-1; cdr3_nt: TGCAGCGTTTTAGACAGGGTTCCTCTGAACACTGAAGCTTTCTTT; cdr3_aa: CSVLDRVPLNTEAFF
d_call: TRBD1; j_call: TRBJ2-5; clone_size: few; v_call: TRBV12-3/TRBV12-4; cdr3_nt: TGTGCCAGCAGTTTCCCGGGACAGGGGCAGGAGACCCAGTACTTC; cdr3_aa: CASSFPGQGQETQYF
d_call: -; j_call: TRBJ2-1; clone_size: few; v_call: TRBV24-1; cdr3_nt: TGTGCCAGCACAGGGGGCGCGGGGGGCAATGAGCAGTTCTTC; cdr3_aa: CASTGGAGGNEQFF
d_call: -; j_call: TRBJ1-3; clone_size: -; v_call: TRBV10-3; cdr3_nt: TGTGCCATCAGTGGGCCATCGGACTCTGGAAACACCATATATTTT; cdr3_aa: CAISGPSDSGNTIYF
d_call: TRBD2; j_call: TRBJ2-1; clone_size: -; v_call: TRBV6-5; cdr3_nt: TGTGCCAGCAATTTAGCGGGGAACTACAATGAGCAGTTCTTC; cdr3_aa: CASNLAGNYNEQFF
d_call: -; j_call: TRBJ2-1; clone_size: -; v_call: TRBV7-8; cdr3_nt: TGTGCCAGCAGCTTCGGCACCTACAATGAGCAGTTCTTC; cdr3_aa: CASSFGTYNEQFF
d_call: -; j_call: TRBJ1-2; clone_size: -; v_call: TRBV7-9; cdr3_nt: TGTGCCAGCAGCTTAGAGGGGGTAAACTATGGCTACACCTTC; cdr3_aa: CASSLEGVNYGYTF
d_call: TRBD2; j_call: TRBJ2-1; clone_size: -; v_call: TRBV5-1; cdr3_nt: TGCGCCAGCAGTCGGAGCCTAGCGGGAGGCCCCAATGAGCAGTTCTTC; cdr3_aa: CASSRSLAGGPNEQFF
d_call: -; j_call: TRBJ2-1; clone_size: -; v_call: TRBV6-1; cdr3_nt: TGTGCCAGCAGCCTCGAGTTCCGAAACCTCAACGGTGAGCAGTTCTTC; cdr3_aa: CASSLEFRNLNGEQFF
d_call: -; j_call: TRBJ2-4; clone_size: -; v_call: TRBV30; cdr3_nt: TGTGCCTGGAGTGCCCCTAGTGGAGCCAAAAACATTCAGTACTTC; cdr3_aa: CAWSAPSGAKNIQYF
d_call: -; j_call: TRBJ2-3; clone_size: -; v_call: TRBV24-1; cdr3_nt: TGTGCCACCAGTGATTCCCTCTTAGGGGGGTCAAAGTATTTT; cdr3_aa: CATSDSLLGGSKYF
d_call: TRBD1; j_call: TRBJ2-7; clone_size: -; v_call: TRBV3-1; cdr3_nt: TGTGCCAGCGGGGAGACAGGGTCCCACGAGCAGTACTTC; cdr3_aa: CASGETGSHEQYF
d_call: TRBD1; j_call: TRBJ1-4; clone_size: few; v_call: TRBV4-3; cdr3_nt: TGCGCCAGCAGCCAGACAAGAGGACAGGGGAATGAAAAACTGTTTTTT; cdr3_aa: CASSQTRGQGNEKLFF
d_call: TRBD2; j_call: TRBJ2-1; clone_size: few; v_call: TRBV7-8; cdr3_nt: TGTGCCAGCAGCTTAGACTTGGGACTAGCGGGAGGCTACAATGAGCAGTTCTTC; cdr3_aa: CASSLDLGLAGGYNEQFF
d_call: -; j_call: TRBJ1-1; clone_size: few; v_call: TRBV7-9; cdr3_nt: TGTGCCAGCAGCTTAGCGATTACAGGGAACACTGAAGCTTTCTTT; cdr3_aa: CASSLAITGNTEAFF
d_call: -; j_call: TRBJ2-1; clone_size: few; v_call: TRBV12-3/TRBV12-4; cdr3_nt: TGTGCCAGCAACCCCGGACATCCAAGGAGTAGCTTC; cdr3_aa: CASNPGHPRSSF
d_call: -; j_call: TRBJ1-1; clone_size: many; v_call: TRBV20-1; cdr3_nt: TGCAGTGCTAGAGAGCGGGACGCTGAAGCTTTCTTT; cdr3_aa: CSARERDAEAFF